Listed below are T cell receptor beta chains from one sample, sequenced in a study of human T cells and chemical hapten exposure. TCRdb reprocessed the RACE reads with MiXCR, giving one entry per CDR3 protein. The data contain 240,000 or so distinct CDR3 sequences, about 8.1% of them seen just once; the ten biggest clones take up approximately 2.3%. This specimen was whole blood, taken in connection with sensitization to the hapten diphenylcyclopropenone (DPC). These receptors all stem from a woman aged 40-49 years with alopecia areata. Some clones in this sample may be carry-over from other donors' samples. CDR3s include the opening cysteine and the closing phenylalanine or tryptophan. D genes are given only for firm matches. The size entry is marked missing in some rows and otherwise reads once, few, many or a size class.

.	14	TRBJ2-1	TRBV21-1	many	TGTGCCAGCAGCTCCTGGCGGGAGGGCCATGAGCAGTTCTTC	CASSSWREGHEQFF
.	16	TRBJ2-5	TRBV21-1	few	TGTGCCAGCAGAGATATTAGCGACGGGTCCCAAGAGACCCAGTACTTC	CASRDISDGSQETQYF
TRBD2	14	TRBJ2-7	TRBV7-9	few	TGTGCCAGCAGCTTAAGCGGGACCACCTACGAGCAGTACTTC	CASSLSGTTYEQYF
TRBD2	13	TRBJ2-1	TRBV24-1	few	TGTGCCACCAGTGGGGCGGGGGGCGATGAGCAGTTCTTC	CATSGAGGDEQFF
TRBD2	13	TRBJ2-1	TRBV6-2/TRBV6-3	few	TGTGCCAGCAGTCCGGGACTAGCGGGTGAGCAGTTCTTC	CASSPGLAGEQFF
.	13	TRBJ1-2	TRBV7-9	.	TGTGCCAGCAGCTTAGTGGCACTCTATGGCTACACCTTC	CASSLVALYGYTF
.	12	TRBJ2-7	TRBV25-1	few	TGTGCCAGCAGTGGTTACGGGACCGAGCAGTACTTC	CASSGYGTEQYF
TRBD2	18	TRBJ2-7	TRBV5-1	.	TGCGCCAGCAGCTCAGCTTTGAAACTAGCGGGAGCCTCCTACGAGCAGTACTTC	CASSSALKLAGASYEQYF
.	15	TRBJ1-3	TRBV6-5	few	TGTGCCAGCAGTTCAACAGGCATCTCTGGAAACACCATATATTTT	CASSSTGISGNTIYF
TRBD1	17	TRBJ2-6	TRBV7-8	.	TGTGCCATAGTCCGGGACAGGGACCCTTCTGGGGCCAACGTCCTGACTTTC	CAIVRDRDPSGANVLTF
.	16	TRBJ1-5	TRBV4-1	many	TGCGCCAGCAGCCAGCTCCCCCGGGGCTCCAATCAGCCCCAGCATTTT	CASSQLPRGSNQPQHF
TRBD1	16	TRBJ2-2	TRBV25-1	few	TGTGCCAGCAGTGCTGATGCCGGGACAGACACCGGGGAGCTGTTTTTT	CASSADAGTDTGELFF
TRBD2	15	TRBJ2-3	TRBV28	.	TGTGCCAGCGGTGGATGGGAGGGAAGCACAGATACGCAGTATTTT	CASGGWEGSTDTQYF
TRBD2	16	TRBJ2-1	TRBV6-2/TRBV6-3	.	TGTGCCAGCAGACCGAGTGGGACTAGCGGAAACAATGAGCAGTTCTTC	CASRPSGTSGNNEQFF
TRBD2	15	TRBJ2-2	TRBV2	.	TGTGCCAGCACCGGGACTAGCGGGCGCACCGGGGGGCTGTTTTTT	CASTGTSGRTGGLFF
.	13	TRBJ2-3	TRBV20-1	few	TGCAGTGCTAGAGGCCCTAGCACAGATACGCAGTATTTT	CSARGPSTDTQYF
.	11	TRBJ2-5	TRBV6-5	.	TGTGCCAGCAGTTACTCAACAGTCCAGTACTTC	CASSYSTVQYF
.	17	TRBJ1-1	TRBV7-4	.	TGTGCCAGCAGTCCGAATTCGAGGGGCGGAGGTATTACTGAAGCTTTCTTT	CASSPNSRGGGITEAFF
TRBD1	17	TRBJ1-4	TRBV6-6	few	TGTGCCAGCAGAACTACCATCGCGGGACAGGGAAAGGAAAAACTGTTTTTT	CASRTTIAGQGKEKLFF
.	15	TRBJ1-4	TRBV5-1	few	TGCGCCAGCAGCAACCAGGGCGCGGCTAATGAAAAACTGTTTTTT	CASSNQGAANEKLFF
.	16	TRBJ2-5	TRBV9	few	TGTGCCAGCAGCGTACGGGGGACAGAGTCAGTAGAGACCCAGTACTTC	CASSVRGTESVETQYF
.	15	TRBJ1-2	TRBV12-3/TRBV12-4	few	TGTGCCAGCAGTCCCTTTTTTGACAGAAGCTATGGCTACACCTTC	CASSPFFDRSYGYTF
TRBD1	16	TRBJ2-4	TRBV24-1	few	TGTGCCACCAGTGATGACAGGGGGCGAGACAAAAACATTCAGTACTTC	CATSDDRGRDKNIQYF
.	13	TRBJ1-5	TRBV25-1	.	TGTGCCAGCAGTATGGGACTGGGGCAGCCCCAGCATTTT	CASSMGLGQPQHF
.	14	TRBJ1-1	TRBV4-3	.	TGCGCCAGCAGCCCCACCGGGACCCGCGGCGGCGCTTTCTTT	CASSPTGTRGGAFF
.	13	TRBJ2-7	TRBV28	few	TGTGCCAGCACCGCGGGGGCCCCTTACGAGCAGTACTTC	CASTAGAPYEQYF
TRBD2	14	TRBJ2-3	TRBV28	.	TGTGCCACAAGAAGGGCGGGGGGGACAGATACGCAGTATTTT	CATRRAGGTDTQYF
.	14	TRBJ2-3	TRBV6-6	many	TGTGCCAGCAGTTACTCGAAAGAGGGCCCGGGGCAGTATTTT	CASSYSKEGPGQYF